Listed below are T cell receptor beta chains from one sample, sequenced in a study of T cells in Graves' hyperthyroidism and ophthalmopathy. Using its own MiXCR run on the multiplex PCR reads, TCRdb lists one record per CDR3 protein. This table holds approximately 400,000 distinct CDR3 sequences, approximately 19% found once. The sequenced sample was blood. All receptors come from a woman between 18 and 30 years old with Graves' hyperthyroidism. Each CDR3 is given with its conserved first and last residue. A D gene is named only where the DNA matches it firmly. A clone size is listed for some rows: how often the clone was seen (once, few, many), or a class if it is expanded.

clone_size	v_call	d_call	j_call	cdr3_aa	cdr3_nt
many	TRBV7-2	-	TRBJ1-1	CASSFYANTEAFF	TGTGCCAGCAGCTTTTACGCGAACACTGAAGCTTTCTTT
-	TRBV7-3	TRBD2	TRBJ2-2	CASSPLRAGANTGELFF	TGTGCCAGCAGCCCCTTACGGGCGGGGGCGAACACCGGGGAGCTGTTTTTT
many	TRBV7-9	TRBD1	TRBJ2-1	CASSGPKLGEQGGSNEQFF	TGTGCCAGCAGCGGCCCGAAATTGGGGGAACAGGGGGGTTCCAATGAGCAGTTCTTC
few	TRBV4-1	-	TRBJ1-2	CASSGAVSSANYGYTF	TGCGCCAGCAGCGGGGCAGTGAGCTCGGCTAACTATGGCTACACCTTC
many	TRBV9	-	TRBJ1-5	CASSSSPLSPGQPQHF	TGTGCCAGCAGCTCCAGCCCACTCTCCCCGGGGCAGCCCCAGCATTTT
many	TRBV11-2	-	TRBJ2-7	CASTFGGQMRTYEQYF	TGTGCCAGCACCTTTGGTGGCCAGATGAGAACCTACGAGCAGTACTTC
many	TRBV20-1	-	TRBJ2-7	CSAPYGVFDEQYF	TGCAGTGCCCCCTATGGGGTATTCGACGAGCAGTACTTC
-	TRBV5-1	-	TRBJ1-5	CASSPAGQYSNQPQHF	TGCGCCAGCAGTCCCGCGGGACAATATAGCAATCAGCCCCAGCATTTT
many	TRBV3-1	TRBD2	TRBJ2-5	CASSQASGEETQYF	TGTGCCAGCAGCCAAGCTAGCGGAGAAGAGACCCAGTACTTC
-	TRBV6-5	TRBD1	TRBJ1-2	CASSLQGWGGYTF	TGTGCCAGCAGTTTACAGGGGTGGGGTGGCTACACCTTC
many	TRBV11-1	-	TRBJ2-6	CASIDYKRSGANVLTF	TGTGCCAGCATAGATTACAAACGCTCTGGGGCCAACGTCCTGACTTTC
many	TRBV12-3/TRBV12-4	-	TRBJ1-2	CASSLKGADGGYTF	TGTGCCAGCAGTTTAAAAGGAGCAGATGGCGGCTACACCTTC
few	TRBV10-3	-	TRBJ1-2	CAISEGGVRPNYGYTF	TGTGCCATCAGTGAAGGGGGGGTCAGGCCTAACTATGGCTACACCTTC
-	TRBV6-1	-	TRBJ1-1	CASRETVFLGEAFF	TGTGCCAGCAGGGAGACAGTTTTCTTGGGTGAAGCTTTCTTT
many	TRBV29-1	-	TRBJ1-5	CSVVFRQNQPQHF	TGCAGCGTTGTATTCAGGCAAAATCAGCCCCAGCATTTT
-	TRBV6-2/TRBV6-3	-	TRBJ1-1	CASVGGDADTEAFF	TGTGCCAGCGTCGGTGGTGACGCAGACACTGAAGCTTTCTTT
-	TRBV12-3/TRBV12-4	-	TRBJ1-1	CASIYGRGEAFF	TGTGCCAGCATTTACGGTCGAGGGGAAGCTTTCTTT
many	TRBV12-3/TRBV12-4	TRBD1	TRBJ1-3	CASIPTGPGNTIYF	TGTGCCAGCATTCCGACAGGGCCTGGAAACACCATATATTTT
many	TRBV6-1	-	TRBJ1-5	CASSPDRLQNQPQHF	TGTGCCAGCAGCCCCGACAGGTTACAAAATCAGCCCCAGCATTTT
many	TRBV5-4	-	TRBJ1-1	CASSFGGQVNTEAFF	TGTGCCAGCAGCTTTGGAGGACAAGTGAACACTGAAGCTTTCTTT
few	TRBV6-1	-	TRBJ1-1	CASTRGPNVNTEAFF	TGTGCCAGCACAAGGGGCCCTAATGTGAACACTGAAGCTTTCTTT
-	TRBV30	-	TRBJ1-1	CAWRGGWNTEAFF	TGTGCCTGGAGGGGCGGTTGGAACACTGAAGCTTTCTTT
many	TRBV2	-	TRBJ1-3	CASSAGDTIYF	TGTGCCAGCAGTGCCGGGGACACCATATATTTT
many	TRBV6-5	TRBD1	TRBJ1-1	CASSRTGGRTEAFF	TGTGCCAGCAGTCGGACAGGGGGAAGGACTGAAGCTTTCTTT
-	TRBV30	TRBD1	TRBJ1-6	CAWGLRGGGNSPLHF	TGTGCCTGGGGATTAAGAGGGGGCGGAAATTCACCCCTCCACTTT
many	TRBV12-3/TRBV12-4	-	TRBJ2-7	CASSLGARSSYEQYF	TGTGCCAGCAGTTTAGGGGCGCGATCCTCCTACGAGCAGTACTTC
many	TRBV6-2/TRBV6-3	TRBD2	TRBJ2-5	CASSSTTSGGAWETQYF	TGTGCCAGCAGTTCCACGACTAGCGGGGGGGCATGGGAGACCCAGTACTTC
many	TRBV11-2	-	TRBJ2-1	CASSLTTHNEQFF	TGTGCCAGCAGCTTAACTACCCACAATGAGCAGTTCTTC
many	TRBV5-1	-	TRBJ1-2	CASSKGTRAFGNYGYTF	TGCGCCAGCAGCAAGGGGACGAGGGCCTTCGGCAACTATGGCTACACCTTC
many	TRBV12-3/TRBV12-4	TRBD2	TRBJ2-2	CAGSLKAGGSLGELFF	TGTGCCGGCAGTTTGAAGGCGGGGGGGTCACTAGGGGAGCTGTTTTTT
many	TRBV28	-	TRBJ2-5	CASRRLVGETQYF	TGTGCCTCCCGGAGGCTAGTGGGAGAGACCCAGTACTTC
many	TRBV7-8	-	TRBJ2-5	CASTTVPREAQYF	TGTGCCAGCACGACAGTACCAAGAGAGGCCCAGTACTTC
many	TRBV28	-	TRBJ1-1	CASSLDSGTEAFF	TGTGCCAGCAGTTTAGATAGTGGTACTGAAGCTTTCTTT
many	TRBV29-1	TRBD1	TRBJ1-2	CSVWIDRDYGYTF	TGCAGCGTCTGGATTGACAGGGACTATGGCTACACCTTC
many	TRBV6-1	-	TRBJ2-7	CASSERGPLYF	TGTGCCAGCAGTGAACGGGGACCGCTGTACTTC
many	TRBV29-1	-	TRBJ2-2	CSVARGNTGELFF	TGCAGCGTTGCCAGAGGGAACACCGGGGAGCTGTTTTTT
many	TRBV28	TRBD1	TRBJ2-2	CASSFLDRVITGELFF	TGTGCCAGCAGTTTCTTGGACAGGGTTATCACCGGGGAGCTGTTTTTT
many	TRBV10-3	-	TRBJ2-7	CAISGGVGSYEQYF	TGTGCCATCAGTGGAGGGGTGGGCTCCTACGAGCAGTACTTC
few	TRBV10-3	-	TRBJ2-2	CAISERGDPTGELFF	TGTGCCATCAGTGAAAGAGGGGACCCCACCGGGGAGCTGTTTTTT
many	TRBV5-6	-	TRBJ2-5	CASSLWGYQETQYF	TGTGCCAGCAGCTTGTGGGGGTACCAAGAGACCCAGTACTTC
few	TRBV15	-	TRBJ2-7	CATSRGGGQVYEQYF	TGTGCCACCAGCAGAGGAGGAGGGCAGGTCTACGAGCAGTACTTC
few	TRBV7-2	-	TRBJ1-1	CASSLVGVRATEAFF	TGTGCCAGCAGCTTAGTAGGTGTCAGGGCGACTGAAGCTTTCTTT
many	TRBV7-2	-	TRBJ2-7	CASSQGRIYEQYF	TGTGCCAGCAGCCAGGGGCGGATCTACGAGCAGTACTTC
many	TRBV5-1	-	TRBJ2-7	CASSLVSSYEQYF	TGCGCCAGCAGCTTGGTAAGCTCCTACGAGCAGTACTTC
-	TRBV6-2/TRBV6-3	TRBD2	TRBJ2-7	CASSYFLAGAYEQYF	TGTGCCAGCAGTTACTTTCTAGCGGGAGCCTACGAGCAGTACTTC
-	TRBV20-1	TRBD1	TRBJ2-5	CSVRGLGDSQETQYF	TGCAGTGTCAGGGGGTTGGGAGACTCCCAAGAGACCCAGTACTTC
many	TRBV6-5	-	TRBJ1-1	CASSLNGGVIEAFF	TGTGCCAGCAGTTTAAACGGCGGGGTTATTGAAGCTTTCTTT
many	TRBV20-1	-	TRBJ2-7	CSARWNSYEQYF	TGCAGTGCTAGATGGAATTCCTACGAGCAGTACTTC
once	TRBV7-8	-	TRBJ1-1	CASSLRIPAGGTEAFF	TGTGCCAGCAGCTTAAGAATCCCCGCTGGGGGTACTGAAGCTTTCTTT
many	TRBV19	TRBD2	TRBJ2-7	CASMTSGGYEQYF	TGTGCCAGTATGACTAGCGGGGGATACGAGCAGTACTTC
many	TRBV15	-	TRBJ2-2	CATSRAPRGDTGELFF	TGTGCCACCAGCAGAGCGCCGAGGGGAGACACCGGGGAGCTGTTTTTT
few	TRBV30	TRBD2	TRBJ2-7	CAWSSLGGVYEQYF	TGTGCCTGGAGCTCACTTGGGGGGGTCTACGAGCAGTACTTC
many	TRBV20-1	TRBD2	TRBJ2-5	CSARDLAGGHETQYF	TGCAGTGCTAGAGATCTTGCGGGGGGCCACGAGACCCAGTACTTC
many	TRBV5-6	TRBD1	TRBJ1-2	CASSLGFRDRDNYGYTF	TGTGCCAGCAGCTTGGGCTTCCGGGACAGGGATAACTATGGCTACACCTTC
many	TRBV11-1	-	TRBJ1-2	CASSPDQVTYGYTF	TGTGCCAGCAGCCCAGACCAGGTTACCTATGGCTACACCTTC
-	TRBV12-3/TRBV12-4	TRBD2	TRBJ2-7	CASISGGAQEQYF	TGTGCCAGCATTAGCGGGGGGGCGCAGGAGCAGTACTTC
-	TRBV25-1	-	TRBJ2-5	CASSVGELRAQYF	TGTGCCAGCAGTGTAGGGGAACTAAGGGCCCAGTACTTC
many	TRBV11-2	-	TRBJ2-5	CASSKETQYF	TGTGCCAGCAGCAAAGAGACCCAGTACTTC
many	TRBV6-2/TRBV6-3	TRBD1	TRBJ1-5	CASRPTGSNQPQHF	TGTGCCAGCAGGCCGACAGGGAGCAATCAGCCCCAGCATTTT
many	TRBV6-2/TRBV6-3	TRBD1	TRBJ1-1	CASSYPIGGQGTMNTEAFF	TGTGCCAGCAGTTACCCCATCGGGGGACAGGGAACCATGAACACTGAAGCTTTCTTT